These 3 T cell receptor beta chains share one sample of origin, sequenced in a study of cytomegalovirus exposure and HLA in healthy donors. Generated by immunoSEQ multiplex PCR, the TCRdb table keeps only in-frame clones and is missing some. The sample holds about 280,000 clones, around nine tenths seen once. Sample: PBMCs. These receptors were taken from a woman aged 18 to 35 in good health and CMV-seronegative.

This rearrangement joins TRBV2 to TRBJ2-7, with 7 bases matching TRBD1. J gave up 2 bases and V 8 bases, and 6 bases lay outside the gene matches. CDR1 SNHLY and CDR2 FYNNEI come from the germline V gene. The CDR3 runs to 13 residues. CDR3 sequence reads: CASARDSTYEQYF. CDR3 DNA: TGTGCCAGCGCCCGGGACAGCACCTACGAGCAGTACTTC. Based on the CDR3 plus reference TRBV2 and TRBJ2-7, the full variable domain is EPEVTQTPSHQVTQMGQEVILRCVPISNHLYFYWYRQILGQKVEFLVSFYNNEISEKSEIFDDQFSVERPDGSNFTLKIRSTKLEDSAMYFCASARDSTYEQYFGPGTRLTVT.

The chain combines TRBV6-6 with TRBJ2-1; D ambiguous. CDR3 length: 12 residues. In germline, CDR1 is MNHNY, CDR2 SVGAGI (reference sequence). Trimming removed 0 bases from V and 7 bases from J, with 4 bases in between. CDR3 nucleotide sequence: TGTGCCAGCAGTTACTCGCGGAATGAGCAGTTCTTC. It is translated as CASSYSRNEQFF.

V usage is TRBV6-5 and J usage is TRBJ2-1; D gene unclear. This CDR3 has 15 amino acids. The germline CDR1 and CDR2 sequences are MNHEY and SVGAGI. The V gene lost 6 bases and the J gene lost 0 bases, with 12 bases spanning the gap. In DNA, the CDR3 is TGTGCCAGCAGCCCAACTCCTAGCTCCTACAATGAGCAGTTCTTC. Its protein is CASSPTPSSYNEQFF.